The clone carrying this T cell receptor beta chain was counted at least ten times. Breast cancer patients provided tissue from their axillary draining lymph nodes. This entry comes from a study of breast tumors, draining lymph nodes, adjacent tissues. V lost 1 base and J lost 3, with 13 bases in between. Germline values: CDR1 MGHRA, CDR2 YSYEKL. This CDR3 has 15 residues. Each CDR3 protein is one row after TCRdb ran MiXCR on the multiplex PCR reads. The sample includes some 140,000 distinct CDR3 sequences, around 21% seen only once; the top ten take about 2.2%. Sequenced: axillary lymph node tissue. The rearrangement links TRBV4-1 to TRBJ2-7; a weak D match, TRBD1 (6 bases). This TCR derives from a female donor with breast cancer. Some clones in this sample may be carry-over from other donors' samples. As DNA, the CDR3 is TGCGCCAGCAGCCAAGTCCACGACAGGTTCTACGAGCAGTACTTC. Protein: CASSQVHDRFYEQYF.